These 15 T cell receptor beta chains came from one sample sequenced in a study of cytomegalovirus exposure and HLA in healthy donors. Clones were read by immunoSEQ multiplex PCR, and TCRdb kept only the in-frame ones, dropping some. The sample has 100,000 to 150,000 clones, approximately 88% seen once. Sequencing was performed on PBMCs. The receptors were sampled from a man between 18 and 29 years old in good health and CMV-seronegative.

This clone came up once. This chain connects TRBV7-9 to TRBJ2-7; D not resolved. The V end was cut by 1 base, the J end by 3 bases, with 7 bases between. The CDR3 runs to 13 residues. Germline assignment: CDR1 SEHNR and CDR2 FQNEAQ (reference sequence). The chain's CDR3 is CASSLVVSYEQYF. CDR3 DNA: TGTGCCAGCAGCTTAGTGGTCAGCTACGAGCAGTACTTC.

The rearrangement uses TRBV28 and TRBJ1-2; D not certain. Germline loops: CDR1 MDHEN, CDR2 SYDVKM. V was cut by 8 bases and J by 5 bases, with 6 bases left in between. This CDR3 contains 10 residues. The CDR3 nucleotides are TGTGCCAGCCAACAATATGGCTACACCTTC. Translated, it gives CASQQYGYTF.

The rearrangement links TRBV9 to TRBJ1-1; tentatively, D is TRBD1 (6 bases). Germline values: CDR1 SGDLS, CDR2 YYNGEE. V was shortened by 0 bases and J by 0 bases, with 12 bases between the two germline ends. This CDR3 region has 16 residues. The CDR3 DNA reads as TGTGCCAGCAGCGTAGGTCTAGGACAGCTGAACACTGAAGCTTTCTTT. Protein sequence: CASSVGLGQLNTEAFF.

This sequence joins TRBV5-1 and TRBJ1-1; D possibly corresponds to TRBD1 (6 bases). Germline CDR1 reads SGHRS; CDR2 reads YFSETQ. This CDR3 spans 15 amino acids. V was clipped by 7 bases and J by 0 bases, with 16 bases between them. The CDR3 reads CASVQGINMNTEAFF. The DNA of the CDR3 is TGCGCCAGCGTTCAGGGGATTAATATGAACACTGAAGCTTTCTTT.

This chain links TRBV6-5 with TRBJ2-3; 9 bases agree with TRBD2. This CDR3 is 14 amino acids long. Per germline, CDR1 MNHEY and CDR2 SVGAGI. Germline trimming cut 6 bases from V and 1 base from J; bases unmatched to any gene: 2. The DNA for the CDR3 is TGTGCCAGCAGATTAGCGGGGGGCACAGATACGCAGTATTTT. This sequence encodes CASRLAGGTDTQYF.

This chain connects TRBV2 to TRBJ2-7, with 11 bases lining up with TRBD2. V lost 4 bases, J lost 7 bases, and 9 bases stayed unmatched. The germline V gene has CDR1 SNHLY and CDR2 FYNNEI. The CDR3 runs 15 residues. The CDR3 nucleotides read TGTGCCAGCAGTGTGGGTAGCGGGAGGGCCGGAGAGCAGTACTTC. Its translation is CASSVGSGRAGEQYF.

The chain links TRBV7-9 to TRBJ2-7; 8 bases align to TRBD1. From germline, CDR1 is SEHNR and CDR2 FQNEAQ (reference sequence). The V segment lost 5 bases and the J segment 3 bases; nucleotides outside the gene matches: 6. The CDR3 consists of 14 residues. The DNA of the CDR3 is TGTGCCAGCAGCCCACACACAGGGGGCTACGAGCAGTACTTC. It translates to CASSPHTGGYEQYF.

The chain employs TRBV28 and TRBJ2-5; 10 positions match TRBD1. CDR3 length equals 16 residues. V shed 6 bases, J shed 4 bases, and the junction held 11 bases outside the gene matches. Germline CDR1 MDHEN, CDR2 SYDVKM. CDR3 sequence: CASSHDSGQGIETQYF. CDR3 coding DNA: TGTGCCAGCAGCCACGACTCGGGACAGGGGATAGAGACCCAGTACTTC.

This clone was picked up a small number of times. V is TRBV27 and J is TRBJ1-4; no definite D call. The V gene lost 10 bases and the J gene lost 5 bases, with 8 bases spanning the gap. The CDR3 totals 11 residues. Germline values: CDR1 MNHEY, CDR2 SMNVEV (reference sequence). This CDR3 reads CATKLNEKLFF. The CDR3 region has the DNA TGTGCCACCAAACTGAATGAAAAACTGTTTTTT. The whole variable domain, remainder taken from reference TRBV27 and TRBJ1-4, is EAQVTQNPRYLITVTGKKLTVTCSQNMNHEYMSWYRQDPGLGLRQIYYSMNVEVTDKGDVPEGYKVSRKEKRNFPLILESPSPNQTSLYFCATKLNEKLFFGSGTQLSVL.

Points on this clone: The same CDR3 is also encoded by other DNA sequences in this sample. The V gene is TRBV30, the J gene TRBJ1-5; 7 bases agree with TRBD1. CDR1 GTSNPN and CDR2 SVGIG come from the germline V gene (reference sequence). This CDR3 has 13 amino acids. V dropped 0 bases and J dropped 4; count of bases not matched to a gene: 0. This CDR3 is CAWSVQGNQPQHF. In nucleotides, the CDR3 is TGTGCCTGGAGTGTACAGGGGAATCAGCCCCAGCATTTT. The whole variable domain, remainder taken from reference TRBV30 and TRBJ1-5, is SQTIHQWPATLVQPVGSPLSLECTVEGTSNPNLYWYRQAAGRGLQLLFYSVGIGQISSEVPQNLSASRPQDRQFILSSKKLLLSDSGFYLCAWSVQGNQPQHFGDGTRLSIL.

This sequence joins TRBV6-7 and TRBJ2-7; 9 bases align to TRBD1. TRBV6-7 is an open reading frame, and its role is uncertain. V was clipped by 4 bases and J by 4 bases; unmatched bases: 11. The CDR3 runs 16 residues. CDR3 in amino acids: CASSSQNNRGRYEQYF. The DNA of the CDR3 is TGTGCCAGCAGTTCCCAAAACAACAGGGGGCGTTACGAGCAGTACTTC.

This chain links TRBV20-1 with TRBJ2-7, with D unclear. The length of the CDR3 is 10 residues. Germline-derived CDR1 and CDR2 are DFQATT and SNEGSKA (reference sequence). With 2 bases removed from V and 5 bases from J, the gap between germline ends came to 4 bases. Here the CDR3 DNA reads TGCAGTGCTAGACGTGACGAGCAGTACTTC. Amino acids: CSARRDEQYF.

The genes are TRBV5-1 and TRBJ2-7; D gene ambiguous. CDR3 length: 14 residues. V was clipped by 1 base and J by 0 bases, with 8 bases between them. The germline V gene has CDR1 SGHRS and CDR2 YFSETQ. The CDR3 coding sequence is TGCGCCAGCAGCTTGACAGTAAACTCCTACGAGCAGTACTTC. It specifies CASSLTVNSYEQYF.

V usage is TRBV5-1 and J usage is TRBJ2-7, with 9 bases lining up with TRBD1. This CDR3 has 16 residues. The ends lost 4 bases at V and 2 bases at J; junction bases unmatched: 10. Looked up from germline, CDR1 is SGHRS and CDR2 is YFSETQ. CDR3 region: CASSTAGTGNTYEQYF. The CDR3 bases are TGCGCCAGCAGCACAGCCGGGACAGGGAATACCTACGAGCAGTACTTC.

V gene TRBV7-6 combines with J gene TRBJ2-2; the D gene is possibly TRBD1 (5 bases). The CDR3 has 14 amino acids. Germline V gene sequence: CDR1 SGHVS, CDR2 FNYEAQ. V lost 4 bases to trimming and J lost 5 bases, with 11 bases between them. CDR3 DNA: TGTGCCAGCAGCTCGGACCCAGGGACCGGGGAGCTGTTTTTT. This encodes CASSSDPGTGELFF. Based on the CDR3 plus reference TRBV7-6 and TRBJ2-2, the full variable domain is GAGVSQSPRYKVTKRGQDVALRCDPISGHVSLYWYRQALGQGPEFLTYFNYEAQQDKSGLPNDRFSAERPEGSISTLTIQRTEQRDSAMYRCASSSDPGTGELFFGEGSRLTVL.